This T cell receptor beta chain was found in a study of T-cell reconstitution after alpha-beta-depleted transplantation in children. Study findings and constraints: Alpha-beta T cells present about two months after transplant were reported to originate from several hundred expanded graft clones. Most T-cell counts and diversity one year after the transplant came from T cells that were newly produced. Recipient T cells and thymic progenitors that survived were the source of the high TCRbeta diversity seen at day 60 in some patients.

The CDR3 contains 14 residues. After removal of 6 bases from V and 4 bases from J, the junction contained 4 bases not matched to a gene. Germline V lookup: CDR1 MNHEY, CDR2 SVGAGI. Unique molecular identifiers were incorporated when the TCRbeta library was constructed. From the PCR reads, TCRdb called clonotypes with MiXCR, one entry per CDR3 protein. In the table there are some 200,000 distinct CDR3 sequences, around 9.2% of which are singletons. This clonotype was seen at least ten times. What it recognizes is unknown. V and J are TRBV6-5 and TRBJ2-1; 9 bases align to TRBD2. Sample: PBMCs, mostly from graft donor cells, taken 360 days after TCRalphabeta/CD19-depleted stem cell transplant. This clonotype originated in a male patient between 2 and 10 years old who had a stem cell transplant for acute myeloid leukemia, so the T cells may come from the graft donor. The CDR3: CASSRGGEYNEQFF. In DNA form, the CDR3 reads TGTGCCAGCAGCCGCGGGGGGGAATACAATGAGCAGTTCTTC.